The clone carrying this TCR beta chain showed up many times. The target antigen is unknown. The data originate from a study of CD8 T cells in ankylosing spondylitis. Whole-study findings and limits: It appeared that ankylosing spondylitis blood was characterized by a TCR beta motif of several highly homologous variants. Disease-associated clonotypes exhibited CD8+ identity and were relatively infrequent in peripheral blood. Prior work had noted some motif variants in reactive arthritis blood and synovial fluid.

Libraries for TCR beta were made by quantitative 5'-RACE with molecular barcodes. One entry per CDR3 protein results from TCRdb running MiXCR on the 5' RACE reads. Here the sample spans a few hundred thousand distinct CDR3 sequences, roughly 6.6% being singletons. V lost 4 bases to trimming and J lost 3 bases, with 9 bases between them. CDR3 length: 14 amino acids. Germline values: CDR1 MNHEY, CDR2 SVGAGI. The sequence was collected from a male donor with ankylosing spondylitis. The J gene is TRBJ1-4, the V gene TRBV6-5; no definite D call. Input material: blood, either unsorted or a sorted T cell fraction (not recorded which). CDR3: CASSSMGSNEKLFF. CDR3 sequence (DNA): TGTGCCAGCAGTTCAATGGGATCTAATGAAAAACTGTTTTTT.